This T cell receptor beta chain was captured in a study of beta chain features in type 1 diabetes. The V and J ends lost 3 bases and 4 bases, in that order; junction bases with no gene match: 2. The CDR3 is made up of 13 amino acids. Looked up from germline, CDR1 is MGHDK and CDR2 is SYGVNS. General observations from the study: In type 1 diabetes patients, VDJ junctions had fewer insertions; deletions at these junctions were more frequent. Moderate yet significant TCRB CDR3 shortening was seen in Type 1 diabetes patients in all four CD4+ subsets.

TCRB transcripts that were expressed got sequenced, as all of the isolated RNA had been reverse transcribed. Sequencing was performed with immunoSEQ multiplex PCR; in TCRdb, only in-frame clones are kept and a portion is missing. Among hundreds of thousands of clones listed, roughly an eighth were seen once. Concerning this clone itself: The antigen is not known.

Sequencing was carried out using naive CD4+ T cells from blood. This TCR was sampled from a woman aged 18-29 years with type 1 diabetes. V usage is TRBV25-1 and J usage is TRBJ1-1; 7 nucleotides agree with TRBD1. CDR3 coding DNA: TGTGCCAGCAGTGAGACAGGGCCCACTGAAGCTTTCTTT. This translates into CASSETGPTEAFF.